The clone carrying this T cell receptor beta chain was observed at least ten times. The entry originates in a study of T cells after yellow fever vaccination. CDR1 is SGHTA and CDR2 is FQGNSA in the germline V gene. J gave up 8 bases and V 7 bases, and 7 bases lay outside the gene matches. The CDR3 loop spans 12 amino acids. Conversion of TCR transcripts into cDNA relied on 5'RACE template switching, which added a universal primer site and UMIs. TCRdb re-derived calls from the 5' RACE reads in MiXCR, one entry per CDR3 protein. The repertoire holds 200,000 to 300,000 distinct CDR3 sequences, with more than 3.5% as singletons.

The genes are TRBV7-2 and TRBJ1-2; TRBD1 matches 7 bases. This TCR derives from a man between 18 and 29 years old who received the YFV17D yellow fever vaccine. The source material was PBMCs, sampled 15 days after the yellow fever booster vaccination. The CDR3 nucleotides are TGTGCCAGCAAGACAGGGAGTGACGGCTACACCTTC. Its translation is CASKTGSDGYTF.